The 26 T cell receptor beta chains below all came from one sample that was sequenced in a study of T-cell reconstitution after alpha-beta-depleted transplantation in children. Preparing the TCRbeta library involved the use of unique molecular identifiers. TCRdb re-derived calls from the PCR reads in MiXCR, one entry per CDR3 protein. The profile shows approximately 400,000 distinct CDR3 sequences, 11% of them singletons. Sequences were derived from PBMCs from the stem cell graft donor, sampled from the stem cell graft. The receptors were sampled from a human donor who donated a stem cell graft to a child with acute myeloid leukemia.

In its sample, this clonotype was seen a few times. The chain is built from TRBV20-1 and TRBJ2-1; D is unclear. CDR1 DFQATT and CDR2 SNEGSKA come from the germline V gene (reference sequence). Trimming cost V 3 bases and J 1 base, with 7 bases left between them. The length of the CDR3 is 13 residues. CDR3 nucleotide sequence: TGCAGTGCTAGCGTGGGTTCCTACAATGAGCAGTTCTTC. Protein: CSASVGSYNEQFF.

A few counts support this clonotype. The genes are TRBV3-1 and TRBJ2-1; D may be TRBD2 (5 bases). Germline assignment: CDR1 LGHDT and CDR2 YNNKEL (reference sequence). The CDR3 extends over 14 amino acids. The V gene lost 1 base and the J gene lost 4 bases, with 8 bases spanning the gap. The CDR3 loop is CASSQGREYNEQFF. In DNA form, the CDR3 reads TGTGCCAGCAGCCAAGGTCGGGAATACAATGAGCAGTTCTTC.

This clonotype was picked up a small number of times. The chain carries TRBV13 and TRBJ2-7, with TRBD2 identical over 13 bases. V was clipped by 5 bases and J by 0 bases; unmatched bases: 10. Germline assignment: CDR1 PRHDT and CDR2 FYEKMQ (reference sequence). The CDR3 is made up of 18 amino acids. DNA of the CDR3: TGTGCCAGCAGCCCCGGGACTAGCGGGAACGACGGCTCCTACGAGCAGTACTTC. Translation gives CASSPGTSGNDGSYEQYF. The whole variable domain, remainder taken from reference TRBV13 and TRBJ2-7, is AAGVIQSPRHLIKEKRETATLKCYPIPRHDTVYWYQQGPGQDPQFLISFYEKMQSDKGSIPDRFSAQQFSDYHSELNMSSLELGDSALYFCASSPGTSGNDGSYEQYFGPGTRLTVT.

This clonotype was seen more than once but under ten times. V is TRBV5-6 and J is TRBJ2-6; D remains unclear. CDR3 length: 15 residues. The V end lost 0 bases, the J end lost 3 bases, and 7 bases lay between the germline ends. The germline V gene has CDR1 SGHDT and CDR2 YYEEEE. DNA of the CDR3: TGTGCCAGCAGCTTGGTCTGGAGTGGGGCCAACGTCCTGACTTTC. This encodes CASSLVWSGANVLTF.

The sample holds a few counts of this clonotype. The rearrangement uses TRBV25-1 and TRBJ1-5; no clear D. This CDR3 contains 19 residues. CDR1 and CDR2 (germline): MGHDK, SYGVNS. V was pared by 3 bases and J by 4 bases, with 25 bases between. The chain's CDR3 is CASSESMREERNLNQPQHF. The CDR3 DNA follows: TGTGCCAGCAGTGAGAGTATGAGGGAGGAGAGAAACTTGAATCAGCCCCAGCATTTT.

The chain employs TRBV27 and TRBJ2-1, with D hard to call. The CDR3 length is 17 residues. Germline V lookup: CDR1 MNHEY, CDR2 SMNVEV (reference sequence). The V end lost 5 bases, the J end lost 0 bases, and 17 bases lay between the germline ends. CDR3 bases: TGTGCCAGCAGTAAAGCCCCGACGGTTAGCTCCTACAATGAGCAGTTCTTC. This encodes CASSKAPTVSSYNEQFF.

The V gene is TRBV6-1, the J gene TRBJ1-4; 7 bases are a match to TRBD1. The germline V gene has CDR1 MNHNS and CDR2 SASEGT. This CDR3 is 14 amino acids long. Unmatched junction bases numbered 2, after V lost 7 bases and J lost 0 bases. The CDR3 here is CASNQGATNEKLFF. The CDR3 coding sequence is TGTGCCAGCAACCAGGGGGCAACTAATGAAAAACTGTTTTTT.

DNA of the CDR3: TGTGCCTGGGCAGCGGGGTTCACAGATACGCAGTATTTT. It is translated as CAWAAGFTDTQYF. J is TRBJ2-3 and V is TRBV30, with 7 bases aligning to TRBD2. Germline V gene lookup returns CDR1 GTSNPN and CDR2 SVGIG (reference sequence). The ends lost 5 bases at V and 2 bases at J; junction bases unmatched: 4. This CDR3 has 13 amino acids.

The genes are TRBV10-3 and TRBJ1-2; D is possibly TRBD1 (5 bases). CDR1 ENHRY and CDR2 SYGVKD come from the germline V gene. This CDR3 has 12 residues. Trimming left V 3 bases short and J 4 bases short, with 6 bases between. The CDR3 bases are TGTGCCATCAGTGATCAGGGCTATGGCTACACCTTC. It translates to CAISDQGYGYTF.

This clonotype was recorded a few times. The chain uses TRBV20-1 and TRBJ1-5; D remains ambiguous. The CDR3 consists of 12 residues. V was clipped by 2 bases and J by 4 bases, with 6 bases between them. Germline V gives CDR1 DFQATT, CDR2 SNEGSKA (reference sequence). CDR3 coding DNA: TGCAGTGCTAGACCCGGTAATCAGCCCCAGCATTTT. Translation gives CSARPGNQPQHF.

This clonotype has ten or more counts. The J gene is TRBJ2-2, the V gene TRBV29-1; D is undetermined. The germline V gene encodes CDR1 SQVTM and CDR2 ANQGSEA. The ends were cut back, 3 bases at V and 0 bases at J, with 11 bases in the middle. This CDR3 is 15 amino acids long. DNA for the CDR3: TGCAGCGTTGAGGCGTCGGGTACGAACACCGGGGAGCTGTTTTTT. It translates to CSVEASGTNTGELFF.

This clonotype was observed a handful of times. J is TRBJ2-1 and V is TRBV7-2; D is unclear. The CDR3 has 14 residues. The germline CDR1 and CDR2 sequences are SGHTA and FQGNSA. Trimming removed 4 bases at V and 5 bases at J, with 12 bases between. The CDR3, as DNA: TGTGCCAGCAGCTCCCGCCGGACCGACAATGAGCAGTTCTTC. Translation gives CASSSRRTDNEQFF.

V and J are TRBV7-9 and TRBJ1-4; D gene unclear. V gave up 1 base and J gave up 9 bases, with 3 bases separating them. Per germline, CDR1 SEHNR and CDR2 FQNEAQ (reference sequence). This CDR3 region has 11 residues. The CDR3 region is CASSLDQKLFF. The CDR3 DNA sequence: TGTGCCAGCAGCTTAGATCAAAAACTGTTTTTT.

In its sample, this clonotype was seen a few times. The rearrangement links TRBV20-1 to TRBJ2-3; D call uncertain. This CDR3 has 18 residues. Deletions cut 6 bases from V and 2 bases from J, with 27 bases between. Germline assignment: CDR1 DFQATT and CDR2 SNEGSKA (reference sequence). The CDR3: CSASGPLIASFFTDTQYF. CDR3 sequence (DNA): TGCAGTGCATCTGGCCCCCTGATAGCTAGTTTTTTCACAGATACGCAGTATTTT.

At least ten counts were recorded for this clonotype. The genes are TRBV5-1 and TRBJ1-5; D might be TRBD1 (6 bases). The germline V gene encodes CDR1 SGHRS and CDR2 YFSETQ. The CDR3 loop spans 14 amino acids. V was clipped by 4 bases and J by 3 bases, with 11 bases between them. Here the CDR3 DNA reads TGCGCCAGCAGCACCGGGACATCCAATCAGCCCCAGCATTTT. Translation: CASSTGTSNQPQHF. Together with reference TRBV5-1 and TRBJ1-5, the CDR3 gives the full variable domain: KAGVTQTPRYLIKTRGQQVTLSCSPISGHRSVSWYQQTPGQGLQFLFEYFSETQRNKGNFPGRFSGRQFSNSRSEMNVSTLELGDSALYLCASSTGTSNQPQHFGDGTRLSIL.

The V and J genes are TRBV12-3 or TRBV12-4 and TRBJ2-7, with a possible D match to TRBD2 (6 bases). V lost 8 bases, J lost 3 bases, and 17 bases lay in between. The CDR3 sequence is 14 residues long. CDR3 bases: TGTGCCAGCGCCCCGGAGGGCACGGACTACGAGCAGTACTTC. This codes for CASAPEGTDYEQYF.

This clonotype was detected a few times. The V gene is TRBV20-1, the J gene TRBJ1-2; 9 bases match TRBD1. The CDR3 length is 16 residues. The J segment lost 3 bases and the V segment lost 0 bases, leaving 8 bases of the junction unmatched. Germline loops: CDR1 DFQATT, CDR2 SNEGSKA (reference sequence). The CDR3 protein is CSARDLGTGLYYGYTF. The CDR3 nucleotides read TGCAGTGCTAGAGACCTTGGGACAGGGCTCTACTATGGCTACACCTTC.

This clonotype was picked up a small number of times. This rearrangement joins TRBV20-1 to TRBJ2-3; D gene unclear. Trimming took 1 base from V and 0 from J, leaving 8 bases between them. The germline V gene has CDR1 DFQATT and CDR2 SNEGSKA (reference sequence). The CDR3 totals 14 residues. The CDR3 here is CSARVIASTDTQYF. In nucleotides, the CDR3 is TGCAGTGCTAGAGTAATCGCTAGCACAGATACGCAGTATTTT.

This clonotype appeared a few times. The CDR3 spells CSARDPPGGTQYF. In DNA form, the CDR3 reads TGCAGTGCTAGAGATCCGCCGGGGGGTACGCAGTATTTT. The genes are TRBV20-1 and TRBJ2-3; 7 bases fit TRBD2. CDR3 size: 13 residues. Germline CDR1 is DFQATT and CDR2 is SNEGSKA (reference sequence). J gave up 8 bases and V 0 bases, and 5 bases lay outside the gene matches.

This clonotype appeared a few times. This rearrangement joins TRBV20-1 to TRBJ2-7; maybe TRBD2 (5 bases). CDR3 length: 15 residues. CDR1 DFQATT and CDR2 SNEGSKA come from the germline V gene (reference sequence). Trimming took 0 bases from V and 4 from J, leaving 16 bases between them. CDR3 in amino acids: CSARDLGLGGYEQYF. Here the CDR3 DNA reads TGCAGTGCTAGAGATCTAGGGCTAGGAGGATACGAGCAGTACTTC.

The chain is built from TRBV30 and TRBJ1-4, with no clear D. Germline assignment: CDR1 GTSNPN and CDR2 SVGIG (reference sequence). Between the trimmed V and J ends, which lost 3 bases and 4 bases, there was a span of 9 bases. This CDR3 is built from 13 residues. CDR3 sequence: CAWRGQLNEKLFF. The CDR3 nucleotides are TGTGCCTGGAGAGGTCAGCTTAATGAAAAACTGTTTTTT.

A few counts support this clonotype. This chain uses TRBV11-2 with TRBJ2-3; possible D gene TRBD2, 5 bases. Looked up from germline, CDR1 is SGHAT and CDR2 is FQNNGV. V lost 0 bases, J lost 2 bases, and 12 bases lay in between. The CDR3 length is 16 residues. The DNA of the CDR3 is TGTGCCAGCAGCTTAGAGGGGAGTGGGGTCACAGATACGCAGTATTTT. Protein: CASSLEGSGVTDTQYF.

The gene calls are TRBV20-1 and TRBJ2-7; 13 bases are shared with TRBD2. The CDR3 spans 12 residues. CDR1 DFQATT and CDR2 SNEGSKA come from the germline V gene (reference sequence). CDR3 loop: CSGLAGDHEQYF. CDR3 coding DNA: TGCAGCGGACTAGCGGGAGATCACGAGCAGTACTTC.

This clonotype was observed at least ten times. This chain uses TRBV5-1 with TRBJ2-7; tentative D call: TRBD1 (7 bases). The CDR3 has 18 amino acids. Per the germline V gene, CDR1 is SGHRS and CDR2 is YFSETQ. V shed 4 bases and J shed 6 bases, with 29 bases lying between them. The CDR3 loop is CASSATLGGFTSLFEQYF. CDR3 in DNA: TGCGCCAGCAGCGCTACCCTAGGGGGCTTTACTAGCCTCTTCGAGCAGTACTTC. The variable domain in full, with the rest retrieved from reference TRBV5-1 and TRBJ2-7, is KAGVTQTPRYLIKTRGQQVTLSCSPISGHRSVSWYQQTPGQGLQFLFEYFSETQRNKGNFPGRFSGRQFSNSRSEMNVSTLELGDSALYLCASSATLGGFTSLFEQYFGPGTRLTVT.

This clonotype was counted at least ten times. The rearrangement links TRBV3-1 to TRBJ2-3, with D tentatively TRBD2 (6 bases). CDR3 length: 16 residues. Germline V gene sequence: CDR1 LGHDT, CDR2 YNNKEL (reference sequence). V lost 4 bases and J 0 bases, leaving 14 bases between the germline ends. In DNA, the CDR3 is TGTGCCAGCAGCCGAGGAGGGGATCCTAGCACAGATACGCAGTATTTT. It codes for CASSRGGDPSTDTQYF.

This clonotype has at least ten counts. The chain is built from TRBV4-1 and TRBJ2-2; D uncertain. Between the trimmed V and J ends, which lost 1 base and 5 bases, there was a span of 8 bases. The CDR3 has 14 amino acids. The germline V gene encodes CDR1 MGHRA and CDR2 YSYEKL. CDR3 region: CASSQVGSTGELFF. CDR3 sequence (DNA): TGCGCCAGCAGCCAAGTGGGATCGACCGGGGAGCTGTTTTTT.